The source of this T cell receptor beta chain is a study of cytomegalovirus exposure and HLA in healthy donors. Study details: Among the approximately 430 donors who were genotyped, roughly 85% fell in the genetic ancestry cluster that is associated with self-reported Caucasian donors.

The PCR ran on 60 Vbeta and 13 Jbeta primers. Original data processing: An analysis that came later counted 80 million or so unique TCR beta chains, around 12 million shared. Repertoires were generated with immunoSEQ multiplex PCR, while TCRdb's copy carries only in-frame clones and drops some. V, J and clone size were drawn from that table, and D and trimming were deduced from the DNA. The sample has under 150,000 clones; about 80% are singletons. This CDR3 comprises 17 residues. V trimming: 2 bases; J trimming: 0 bases; junction bases outside the gene matches: 2. The V gene's germline CDR1 is SGHKS and CDR2 YYEKEE (reference sequence). This clone appeared a few times.

This clonotype was sampled from a male donor in good health and CMV-seronegative. The chain is built from TRBV5-5 and TRBJ2-6; TRBD1 aligns across 10 bases. Input material: PBMCs. CDR3 in DNA: TGTGCCAGCAGCTTCCGGGACAGGGGCTCTGGGGCCAACGTCCTGACTTTC. This encodes CASSFRDRGSGANVLTF.